The 18 T cell receptor beta chains below all came from one sample that was sequenced in a study of post-analysis software for immune sequencing data. Findings and limits, study-wide: Relative to controls, patients had about five TRBV segments at higher frequency, with TRBV5-6, TRBV5-1 and TRBV20-1 among these.

Their antigen targets remain unknown. Every TCR beta cDNA library bore unique molecular identifiers. TCRdb reprocessed the PCR reads via MiXCR and lists one record per CDR3 protein. This table has roughly 870,000 distinct CDR3 sequences, approximately 53% appearing once. The sample was blood. Source of these receptors: a girl aged 10 to 17 with multiple sclerosis.

This clonotype showed up just once. The chain has TRBV11-2 and TRBJ2-6; maybe TRBD1 (5 bases). Trimming cost V 2 bases and J 2 bases, with 16 bases left between them. Germline CDR1 SGHAT, CDR2 FQNNGV. CDR3 length equals 18 residues. In nucleotides, the CDR3 is TGTGCCAGCAGCTTATTTTTTGGGCTAGGGGCTGGGGCCAACGTCCTGACTTTC. Protein: CASSLFFGLGAGANVLTF.

This sequence joins TRBV7-9 and TRBJ2-1, with 9 bases aligning to TRBD2. The germline V gene has CDR1 SEHNR and CDR2 FQNEAQ (reference sequence). Unmatched junction bases numbered 7, after V lost 2 bases and J lost 8 bases. This CDR3 has 15 amino acids. The CDR3 protein is CASSLSAGGPDEQFF. CDR3 DNA: TGTGCCAGCAGCTTATCCGCGGGGGGGCCGGATGAGCAGTTCTTC.

The rearrangement links TRBV29-1 to TRBJ1-2; no firm D call. Trimming removed 3 bases from V and 2 bases from J, with 7 bases in between. CDR1 SQVTM and CDR2 ANQGSEA come from the germline V gene. This CDR3 is 12 amino acids long. CDR3 coding DNA: TGCAGCGTTGAGGTTTCAAACTATGGCTACACCTTC. Protein: CSVEVSNYGYTF. Drawing the rest from reference TRBV29-1 and TRBJ1-2, the complete variable domain is SAVISQKPSRDICQRGTSLTIQCQVDSQVTMMFWYRQQPGQSLTLIATANQGSEATYESGFVIDKFPISRPNLTFSTLTVSNMSPEDSSIYLCSVEVSNYGYTFGSGTRLTVV.

The J gene is TRBJ2-1, the V gene TRBV7-2; 11 positions match TRBD2. Germline V gene lookup returns CDR1 SGHTA and CDR2 FQGNSA. V gave up 5 bases and J gave up 12 bases; unmatched junction bases: 9. The CDR3 has 14 amino acids. The CDR3 loop reads CASSPGSGGAGQFF. CDR3 DNA sequence: TGTGCCAGCAGCCCAGGTAGCGGGGGGGCCGGGCAGTTCTTC.

The genes are TRBV25-1 and TRBJ2-7, with 9 nucleotides matching TRBD2. Germline V gives CDR1 MGHDK, CDR2 SYGVNS. This CDR3 is 13 amino acids long. V trimming: 8 bases; J trimming: 4 bases; junction bases outside the gene matches: 6. CDR3 nucleotides: TGTGCCAGCCAGCTGCGGGAGGGTTACGAGCAGTACTTC. It encodes CASQLREGYEQYF.

This clonotype was seen more than once but under ten times. The chain employs TRBV29-1 and TRBJ1-2, with D perhaps TRBD1 (5 bases). In germline, CDR1 is SQVTM, CDR2 ANQGSEA. Trimming left V 3 bases short and J 2 bases short, with 19 bases between. The length of the CDR3 is 16 residues. The chain's CDR3 is CSVEMDIRPQNYGYTF. The CDR3 DNA follows: TGCAGCGTTGAGATGGACATACGCCCACAAAACTATGGCTACACCTTC.

The rearrangement links TRBV10-3 to TRBJ2-4; tentatively, D is TRBD2 (6 bases). The assigned J gene may be wrong: the sequence end matches TRBJ2-7 better. The CDR3 runs to 12 residues. Germline CDR1 is ENHRY and CDR2 is SYGVKD. CDR3 region: CAISGGEYEQYF. For the CDR3, the DNA is TGTGCCATCAGCGGGGGTGAATACGAGCAGTACTTC.

In its sample, this clonotype was seen once. Sequence at one end of the junction differs from germline and may be a read error. The chain couples TRBV7-2 to TRBJ2-1; D unclear. CDR3 length: 12 residues. Germline loops: CDR1 SGHTA, CDR2 FQGNSA. The CDR3 here is CASSFSCNEQFF. The CDR3 DNA sequence: TGTGCCAGCAGCTTCTCCTGCAATGAGCAGTTCTTC. The full variable domain, rest sourced from reference TRBV7-2 and TRBJ2-1, is GAGVSQSPSNKVTEKGKDVELRCDPISGHTALYWYRQSLGQGLEFLIYFQGNSAPDKSGLPSDRFSAERTGGSVSTLTIQRTQQEDSAVYLCASSFSCNEQFFGPGTRLTVL.

V is TRBV29-1 and J is TRBJ1-2; D unclear. The CDR3 spans 12 residues. The germline V gene encodes CDR1 SQVTM and CDR2 ANQGSEA. The ends were cut back, 7 bases at V and 8 bases at J, with 17 bases in the middle. CDR3 in amino acids: CSGERPGLGYTF. The CDR3 nucleotides are TGCAGCGGTGAGAGGCCCGGGCTGGGCTACACCTTC. Together with reference TRBV29-1 and TRBJ1-2, the CDR3 gives the full variable domain: SAVISQKPSRDICQRGTSLTIQCQVDSQVTMMFWYRQQPGQSLTLIATANQGSEATYESGFVIDKFPISRPNLTFSTLTVSNMSPEDSSIYLCSGERPGLGYTFGSGTRLTVV.

This clonotype was detected a few times. The chain carries TRBV11-2 and TRBJ2-2, with TRBD1 matching over 8 bases. There are 16 residues in the CDR3. The germline CDR1 and CDR2 sequences are SGHAT and FQNNGV. J gave up 4 bases and V 3 bases, and 7 bases lay outside the gene matches. CDR3 region: CASSLGQGAPTGELFF. DNA for the CDR3: TGTGCCAGCAGCTTGGGGCAGGGGGCACCCACCGGGGAGCTGTTTTTT.

This clonotype came up once. The chain couples TRBV10-2 to TRBJ2-7; D assignment may be TRBD1 or TRBD2 (5 bases each). Per germline, CDR1 WSHSY and CDR2 SAAADI. CDR3 length equals 14 residues. Trimming cost V 3 bases and J 5 bases, with 14 bases left between them. In nucleotides, the CDR3 is TGCGCCAGCAGTGATTGGGGGAGTCAGAACGAGCAGTACTTC. Residues: CASSDWGSQNEQYF.

In its sample, this clonotype was seen a few times. The chain couples TRBV7-2 to TRBJ2-3, with TRBD2 identical over 8 bases. This CDR3 comprises 14 residues. The junction had 6 bases not matched to a gene; V was cut back by 6 bases and J by 4 bases. Germline CDR1 and CDR2: SGHTA and FQGNSA. The DNA for the CDR3 is TGTGCCAGCAGAGAGCGGGGGAGGGCAGATACGCAGTATTTT. This encodes CASRERGRADTQYF.

The gene calls are TRBV7-3 and TRBJ1-1; D unclear. Germline V gene sequence: CDR1 SGHTA, CDR2 FQGTGA. CDR3 length equals 13 residues. V was clipped by 3 bases and J by 1 base, with 6 bases between them. The DNA of the CDR3 is TGTGCCAGCAGCTTTTGGCAGAACACTGAAGCTTTCTTT. It is translated as CASSFWQNTEAFF.

This chain connects TRBV5-1 to TRBJ2-5, with 7 positions matching TRBD1. The CDR3 is made up of 16 amino acids. From germline, CDR1 is SGHRS and CDR2 YFSETQ. V shed 4 bases and J 3 bases; nucleotides not matched to a gene: 12. CDR3 coding DNA: TGCGCCAGCAGCCAAGGTAGACAGGGTGGTGAAGAGACCCAGTACTTC. Amino acid sequence: CASSQGRQGGEETQYF.

V and J are TRBV7-9 and TRBJ2-1; 8 nucleotides align to TRBD2. The CDR3 contains 16 residues. With 6 bases clipped from V and 2 bases from J, the junction kept 9 bases outside the gene matches. Per germline, CDR1 SEHNR and CDR2 FQNEAQ (reference sequence). CDR3 nucleotides: TGTGCCAGCAGTCCGGGGGGGGGCTCTACCTACAATGAGCAGTTCTTC. Amino acids: CASSPGGGSTYNEQFF.

This clonotype was counted only a few times. This chain links TRBV19 with TRBJ2-4, with D possibly TRBD2 on 6 matching bases. Judging by the DNA end, TRBJ2-7 fits better; the J call may be wrong. The germline V gene has CDR1 LNHDA and CDR2 SQIVND (reference sequence). This CDR3 contains 13 residues. The CDR3 sequence is CASSEGLSYEQYF. The CDR3 DNA reads as TGTGCCAGTAGTGAGGGACTTTCCTACGAGCAGTACTTC.

The chain carries TRBV5-1 and TRBJ1-2, with TRBD1 matching over 7 bases. The CDR3 runs 17 residues. The junction had 11 bases not matched to a gene; V was cut back by 0 bases and J by 3 bases. Germline V gene data show CDR1 as SGHRS and CDR2 as YFSETQ. The CDR3 sequence is CASSLEAQGLVYYGYTF. CDR3 nucleotides: TGCGCCAGCAGCTTGGAGGCACAGGGGCTGGTCTACTATGGCTACACCTTC.

This clonotype was observed a handful of times. This chain's CDR3 is CASSHRGLAGRCPYEQYF. CDR3 DNA: TGTGCCAGCAGCCACCGGGGACTAGCGGGACGCTGCCCCTACGAGCAGTACTTC. The chain employs TRBV14 and TRBJ2-7, with 13 bases fitting TRBD2. There are 18 residues in the CDR3. The germline V gene encodes CDR1 SGHDN and CDR2 FVKESK. Unmatched junction bases numbered 10, after V lost 3 bases and J lost 2 bases.